This TCR beta chain was sequenced in a study of blood T cell repertoires in COVID-19. Participants were aged roughly 18 to 95 years, lived in around 22 US areas, and enrolled virtually. Some clones are missing from TCRdb's copy, which holds only in-frame ones; the method was immunoSEQ multiplex PCR. There are about 310,000 clones in the sample; 85% occur only once, and approximately 1.9% lies in the top ten. Sequencing input: PBMCs or T cells enriched from blood (not recorded which). The source is a woman younger than 45 who had been exposed to COVID-19.

The CDR3 bases are TGTGCCAGCGAGCGGGAACAGAACACTGAAGCTTTCTTT. This translates into CASEREQNTEAFF. The chain uses TRBV7-9 and TRBJ1-1; D is undetermined. Germline loops: CDR1 SEHNR, CDR2 FQNEAQ (reference sequence). Trimming cost V 8 bases and J 1 base, with 11 bases left between them. The CDR3 contains 13 residues.